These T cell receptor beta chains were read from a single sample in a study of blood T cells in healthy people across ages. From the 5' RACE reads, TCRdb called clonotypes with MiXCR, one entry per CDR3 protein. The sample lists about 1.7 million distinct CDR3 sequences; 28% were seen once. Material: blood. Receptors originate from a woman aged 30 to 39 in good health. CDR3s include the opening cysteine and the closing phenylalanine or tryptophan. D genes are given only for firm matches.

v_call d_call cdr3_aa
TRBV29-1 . CSVEVGGSPEKLFF
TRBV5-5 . CASSPDPNIQYF
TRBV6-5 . CAGSDRTTYGYTF
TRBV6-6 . CASSYVDQPQHF
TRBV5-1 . CASSLNGYWDRDTIYF
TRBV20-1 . CSARDELQVGDTQYF
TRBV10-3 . CAISERAGTPDGYTF
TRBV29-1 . CSVEDRGLYTDTQYF
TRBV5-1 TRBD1 CASSLGGQIKYEQYF
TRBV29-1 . CSTRGTAQETQYF
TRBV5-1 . CASSPGQPDTQYF
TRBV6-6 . CASSYSTSANTGELFF
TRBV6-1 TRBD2 CASRGHSGLSYNEQFF
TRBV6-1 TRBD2 CASRLGLAGTWGETQYF
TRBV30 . CAWSVQVGSSYEQYF
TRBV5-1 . CASSVYSSNEQYF
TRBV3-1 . CASSQDGAGGANVLTF
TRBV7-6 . CASSPATGRTDTQYF
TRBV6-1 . CASSEGRTNEKLFF
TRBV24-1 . CATRAGPNTEAFF
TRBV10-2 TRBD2 CAISLAGGVNGQFF
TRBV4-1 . CASSQGNGYTQYF
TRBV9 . CASSVGRGVAFF
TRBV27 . CASSLARHRAYEQYF
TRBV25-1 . CASSEGGDSHTQYF
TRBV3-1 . CASSQGWCGANVLTF
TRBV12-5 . CASGPQGNTEAFF
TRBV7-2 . CASSLGITSYEQYF
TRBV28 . CASKAPSYGYTF
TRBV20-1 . CSAREGFNTEAFF
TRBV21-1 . CASEAAGFYEQYF
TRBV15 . CATSRGGGPDTQYF
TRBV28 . CASSLVSPNTIYF
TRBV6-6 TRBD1 CASSYRAGGKTEAFF
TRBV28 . CASSLLRGEETQYF
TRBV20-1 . CSARVGGTTYGYTF
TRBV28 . CASSASRGQWTDEQYF
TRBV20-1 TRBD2 CSTRGLAGNEQFF
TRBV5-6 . CASSLGQNTYEQYF
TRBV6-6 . CASSSTVGNTIYF
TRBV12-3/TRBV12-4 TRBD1 CASSPNYRDRGNEAFF
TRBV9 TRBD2 CASSVDRGGASYNEQFF
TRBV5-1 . CASSLAVGEQYF
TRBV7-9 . CASSLAGSELFF
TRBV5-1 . CASSLEAVKSTGELFF
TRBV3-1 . CASSRDYQDEQYF
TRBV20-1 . CSARHRDSSYEQYF
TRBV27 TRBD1 CASSVAGTGAYEQYF
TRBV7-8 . CASSQDRTADNEQFF
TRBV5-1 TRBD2 CASSAWTSGSREQYF
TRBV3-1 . CASNSRDFEETQYF
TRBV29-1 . CSVAIGGAGYNEQFF
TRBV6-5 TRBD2 CASSSRTSGVQETQYF
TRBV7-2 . CASSVSPSSYNEQFF
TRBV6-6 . CASSSTNLDRSYEQYF
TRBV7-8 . CASSLVQGGYNEQFF